The next 27 T cell receptor beta chains were all read from a single sample in a study of shared clonotypes between healthy human individuals. TCRdb's copy holds only in-frame clones and misses some; the assay was immunoSEQ multiplex PCR. The data hold some 2,500,000 clones, with under 95% observed a single time. The sample consisted of naive CD4+ T cells from PBMCs. The subset is: CD45RA+ positively selected. Receptors were obtained from a man aged 18 to 30 in good health. Some clones in this sample may be carry-over from other donors' samples.

The V and J genes are TRBV11-3 and TRBJ2-6; TRBD1 matches 9 bases. V gave up 6 bases and J gave up 11 bases; unmatched junction bases: 5. CDR1 is SGHNT and CDR2 is YENEEA in the germline V gene. The CDR3 has 13 residues. CDR3 coding DNA: TGTGCCAGCAGTAGGGACAGGGAGGACGTCCTGACTTTC. As protein: CASSRDREDVLTF.

This rearrangement joins TRBV28 to TRBJ1-5; unclear D gene. The germline V and J ends were trimmed by 8 bases and 5 bases, with 10 bases remaining between them. The CDR3 runs to 12 residues. The V gene's germline CDR1 is MDHEN and CDR2 SYDVKM. The chain's CDR3 is CASGRLYQPQHF. Written as DNA, the CDR3 is TGTGCCAGCGGGAGACTATATCAGCCCCAGCATTTT.

In its sample, this clone was seen once. J is TRBJ2-1 and V is TRBV7-6, with TRBD2 as a possible D gene (5 bases). Between the trimmed V and J ends, which lost 6 bases and 5 bases, there was a span of 14 bases. The CDR3 extends over 14 amino acids. The germline V gene encodes CDR1 SGHVS and CDR2 FNYEAQ. CDR3 region: CASSLLEGHNEQFF. The CDR3 bases are TGTGCCAGCAGTCTACTAGAGGGCCACAATGAGCAGTTCTTC.

V and J are TRBV5-8 and TRBJ2-2, with a tentative D call TRBD1 (5 bases). Germline V gene lookup returns CDR1 SGHTS and CDR2 YDEGEE. V lost 6 bases, J lost 4 bases, and 10 bases lay in between. There are 13 residues in the CDR3. DNA of the CDR3: TGTGCCAGCAACCGACAGTTCACCGGGGAGCTGTTTTTT. Protein product: CASNRQFTGELFF.

The chain couples TRBV7-8 to TRBJ1-2, with no clear D. This CDR3 spans 17 amino acids. The germline V and J ends were trimmed by 1 base and 8 bases, with 23 bases remaining between them. CDR1 is SGHVS, CDR2 FQNEAQ, per germline. CDR3 coding DNA: TGTGCCAGCAGCTTAGTAGACACGGCAACCGGAAGTCGCGGCTACACCTTC. This translates into CASSLVDTATGSRGYTF. The whole variable domain, remainder taken from reference TRBV7-8 and TRBJ1-2, is GAGVSQSPRYKVAKRGQDVALRCDPISGHVSLFWYQQALGQGPEFLTYFQNEAQLDKSGLPSDRFFAERPEGSVSTLKIQRTQQEDSAVYLCASSLVDTATGSRGYTFGSGTRLTVV.

The chain recombines TRBV7-9 with TRBJ2-2; D may correspond to TRBD1 or TRBD2 (6 bases each). Germline V gene lookup returns CDR1 SEHNR and CDR2 FQNEAQ (reference sequence). CDR3 size: 17 residues. Trimming pared 3 bases from V and 3 bases from J, leaving 17 bases between. CDR3 amino acids: CASSFTPGAPDTGELFF. Here the CDR3 DNA reads TGTGCCAGCAGCTTCACCCCGGGGGCGCCCGACACCGGGGAGCTGTTTTTT.

This rearrangement joins TRBV7-2 to TRBJ1-2, with 7 positions matching TRBD1. This CDR3 region has 15 residues. Germline V CDR1 and CDR2: SGHTA, FQGNSA. The trim removed 5 bases at V and 8 bases at J, leaving 14 bases unmatched. The CDR3 here is CASSLLLTGVGGYTF. DNA of the CDR3: TGTGCCAGCAGCCTACTCCTCACAGGGGTCGGGGGCTACACCTTC.

This chain uses TRBV6-6 with TRBJ2-5; the D gene is possibly TRBD1 (5 bases). Trimming removed 4 bases from V and 1 base from J, with 10 bases in between. Per the germline V gene, CDR1 is MNHNY and CDR2 is SVGAGI (reference sequence). The CDR3 contains 14 residues. The CDR3 region is CASSFDRFQETQYF. The CDR3, as DNA: TGTGCCAGCAGTTTCGACAGATTCCAAGAGACCCAGTACTTC.

This chain connects TRBV27 to TRBJ2-7; 9 nucleotides line up with TRBD1. This CDR3 comprises 15 residues. Germline CDR1 MNHEY, CDR2 SMNVEV (reference sequence). Unmatched junction bases numbered 5, after V lost 3 bases and J lost 2 bases. CDR3 amino acids: CASSFKGTGPYEQYF. In DNA form, the CDR3 reads TGTGCCAGCAGTTTCAAAGGGACAGGGCCCTACGAGCAGTACTTC.

The chain employs TRBV5-1 and TRBJ2-1, with D possibly being TRBD2 (5 bases). Between the trimmed V and J ends, which lost 4 bases and 5 bases, there was a span of 34 bases. CDR3 length equals 21 residues. In germline, CDR1 is SGHRS, CDR2 YFSETQ. The CDR3 DNA sequence: TGCGCCAGCAGCCGGCCGCGGAACATTGGCCCTGATGGAGGACGGCACAATGAGCAGTTCTTC. This gives the protein CASSRPRNIGPDGGRHNEQFF.

The gene calls are TRBV13 and TRBJ1-1; no definite D call. Germline values: CDR1 PRHDT, CDR2 FYEKMQ (reference sequence). This CDR3 region has 12 residues. V gave up 2 bases and J gave up 1 base, with 2 bases separating them. The DNA of the CDR3 is TGTGCCAGCAGCTTACCGAACACTGAAGCTTTCTTT. Residues: CASSLPNTEAFF.

J is TRBJ2-7 and V is TRBV2; D remains unclear. Germline assignment: CDR1 SNHLY and CDR2 FYNNEI. The CDR3 extends over 11 amino acids. Trimming pared 6 bases from V and 3 bases from J, leaving 6 bases between. The CDR3 reads CASRGNYEQYF. CDR3 sequence (DNA): TGTGCCAGCAGGGGGAACTACGAGCAGTACTTC.

This chain uses TRBV7-9 with TRBJ2-3, with D uncertain. Between the trimmed V and J ends, which lost 6 bases and 1 base, there was a span of 8 bases. This CDR3 is 13 amino acids long. From germline, CDR1 is SEHNR and CDR2 FQNEAQ (reference sequence). CDR3 amino acids: CASREKGTDTQYF. For the CDR3, the DNA is TGTGCCAGCAGGGAGAAGGGCACAGATACGCAGTATTTT. The variable domain in full, with the rest retrieved from reference TRBV7-9 and TRBJ2-3, is DTGVSQNPRHKITKRGQNVTFRCDPISEHNRLYWYRQTLGQGPEFLTYFQNEAQLEKSRLLSDRFSAERPKGSFSTLEIQRTEQGDSAMYLCASREKGTDTQYFGPGTRLTVL.

The chain has TRBV9 and TRBJ2-1, with 8 bases aligning to TRBD1. The germline V gene encodes CDR1 SGDLS and CDR2 YYNGEE. The CDR3 is 15 amino acids. V gave up 6 bases and J gave up 4 bases; unmatched junction bases: 9. The CDR3: CASTETGDPYNEQFF. In DNA form, the CDR3 reads TGTGCCAGCACCGAGACAGGGGATCCTTACAATGAGCAGTTCTTC.

CDR3 sequence reads: CASSWAGGVKNIQYF. DNA for the CDR3: TGTGCCAGCAGCTGGGCAGGGGGCGTGAAAAACATTCAGTACTTC. The chain couples TRBV7-9 to TRBJ2-4; TRBD1 matches 8 bases. The CDR3 runs to 15 residues. Germline CDR1 reads SEHNR; CDR2 reads FQNEAQ (reference sequence). V lost 4 bases and J lost 4; bases outside the gene matches: 6.

The chain has TRBV28 and TRBJ2-2; TRBD1 aligns across 7 bases. Germline-derived CDR1 and CDR2 are MDHEN and SYDVKM. This CDR3 is built from 15 residues. V was clipped by 5 bases and J by 7 bases; unmatched bases: 10. The CDR3 region has the DNA TGTGCCAGCAGTCAAACCCGACAGGGCGGCGGGGAGCTGTTTTTT. The encoded protein is CASSQTRQGGGELFF.

The chain is built from TRBV7-2 and TRBJ1-2; TRBD1 is a possible D gene (6 bases). The CDR3 totals 15 residues. CDR1 is SGHTA, CDR2 FQGNSA, per germline. Trimming took off 5 bases at V and 3 bases at J, with 16 bases between the two ends. The CDR3 nucleotides are TGTGCCAGCAGCCCCCAAGGGGGGTCTGACTATGGCTACACCTTC. It codes for CASSPQGGSDYGYTF. Based on the CDR3 plus reference TRBV7-2 and TRBJ1-2, the full variable domain is GAGVSQSPSNKVTEKGKDVELRCDPISGHTALYWYRQSLGQGLEFLIYFQGNSAPDKSGLPSDRFSAERTGGSVSTLTIQRTQQEDSAVYLCASSPQGGSDYGYTFGSGTRLTVV.

The rearrangement uses TRBV18 and TRBJ2-1; 8 nucleotides align to TRBD1. Germline loops: CDR1 KGHSH, CDR2 LQKENI. With V trimmed by 4 bases and J by 5 bases, 7 bases remained unmatched. The CDR3 contains 15 residues. The CDR3 bases are TGTGCCAGCTCACGGATTTCGGGACAGGACAATGAGCAGTTCTTC. It codes for CASSRISGQDNEQFF.

The chain is built from TRBV7-2 and TRBJ2-3, with D perhaps assigned TRBD1 or TRBD2 (5 bases each). Germline V gives CDR1 SGHTA, CDR2 FQGNSA. This CDR3 region has 15 residues. V was cut by 7 bases and J by 2 bases, with 16 bases left in between. CDR3 loop: CASTSPGQTTDTQYF. The DNA of the CDR3 is TGTGCCAGCACCTCGCCGGGGCAGACCACAGATACGCAGTATTTT.

In the case of this clone: Other nucleotide sequences in the sample specify the same CDR3. V is TRBV5-1 and J is TRBJ1-5, with D unresolved. The CDR3 is 13 amino acids. CDR1 and CDR2 (germline): SGHRS, YFSETQ. Trimming took off 0 bases at V and 4 bases at J, with 5 bases between the two ends. DNA for the CDR3: TGCGCCAGCAGCTTGGACCGAAATCAGCCCCAGCATTTT. It encodes CASSLDRNQPQHF. Filled out from reference TRBV5-1 and TRBJ1-5, the complete variable domain reads KAGVTQTPRYLIKTRGQQVTLSCSPISGHRSVSWYQQTPGQGLQFLFEYFSETQRNKGNFPGRFSGRQFSNSRSEMNVSTLELGDSALYLCASSLDRNQPQHFGDGTRLSIL.

CDR3 in amino acids: CASSRQAEETQYF. The CDR3 DNA reads TGCGCCAGCAGCCGCCAAGCGGAAGAGACCCAGTACTTC. This rearrangement joins TRBV5-1 to TRBJ2-5; tentative D call: TRBD2 (5 bases). The CDR3 has 13 amino acids. Germline values: CDR1 SGHRS, CDR2 YFSETQ. The V end lost 4 bases, the J end lost 3 bases, and 10 bases lay between the germline ends.

The chain carries TRBV6-4 and TRBJ2-3; D might be TRBD2 (6 bases). The V end lost 8 bases, the J end lost 5 bases, and 11 bases lay between the germline ends. Germline lookup yields CDR1 MRHNA and CDR2 SNTAGT. This CDR3 spans 12 amino acids. The CDR3 DNA sequence: TGTGCCAGCTCGAGGGGAGGAGATACGCAGTATTTT. Protein: CASSRGGDTQYF.

The chain couples TRBV29-1 to TRBJ2-5, with D possibly being TRBD1 (5 bases). There are 13 residues in the CDR3. V was trimmed by 2 bases and J by 5 bases, leaving 12 bases between them. Germline CDR1 SQVTM, CDR2 ANQGSEA. The CDR3 spells CSVERRAWETQYF. CDR3 coding DNA: TGCAGCGTTGAACGCAGGGCGTGGGAGACCCAGTACTTC.

The chain has TRBV6-5 and TRBJ1-2; D is perhaps TRBD1 (5 bases). The CDR3 consists of 14 residues. Trimming pared 0 bases from V and 4 bases from J, leaving 9 bases between. CDR1 is MNHEY and CDR2 is SVGAGI in the germline V gene. The CDR3 loop reads CASSYSRVGYGYTF. Here the CDR3 DNA reads TGTGCCAGCAGTTACTCCAGGGTGGGCTATGGCTACACCTTC.

This chain uses TRBV9 with TRBJ2-3; possibly TRBD2 for D (7 bases). V lost 0 bases and J 4 bases, leaving 15 bases between the germline ends. Germline-derived CDR1 and CDR2 are SGDLS and YYNGEE. CDR3 length: 16 amino acids. CDR3 bases: TGTGCCAGCAGCGTAGATGTGGGAGGGGGTCCAGATACGCAGTATTTT. This gives the protein CASSVDVGGGPDTQYF.

V gene TRBV14 combines with J gene TRBJ1-2; possible D gene TRBD1, 6 bases. Germline-derived CDR1 and CDR2 are SGHDN and FVKESK. This CDR3 has 15 amino acids. V lost 0 bases and J lost 7, with 15 bases in between. CDR3 DNA: TGTGCCAGCAGCCAAGATCCCTACAGGGCGGGTGGCTACACCTTC. Translating gives CASSQDPYRAGGYTF.

The chain employs TRBV27 and TRBJ2-7; 10 bases match TRBD2. The CDR3 covers 17 residues. With 6 bases clipped from V and 2 bases from J, the junction kept 13 bases outside the gene matches. The V gene's germline CDR1 is MNHEY and CDR2 SMNVEV (reference sequence). Here the CDR3 reads CASREGTSAILPYEQYF. The CDR3 DNA follows: TGTGCCAGCAGGGAAGGGACTAGCGCAATTCTCCCCTACGAGCAGTACTTC.